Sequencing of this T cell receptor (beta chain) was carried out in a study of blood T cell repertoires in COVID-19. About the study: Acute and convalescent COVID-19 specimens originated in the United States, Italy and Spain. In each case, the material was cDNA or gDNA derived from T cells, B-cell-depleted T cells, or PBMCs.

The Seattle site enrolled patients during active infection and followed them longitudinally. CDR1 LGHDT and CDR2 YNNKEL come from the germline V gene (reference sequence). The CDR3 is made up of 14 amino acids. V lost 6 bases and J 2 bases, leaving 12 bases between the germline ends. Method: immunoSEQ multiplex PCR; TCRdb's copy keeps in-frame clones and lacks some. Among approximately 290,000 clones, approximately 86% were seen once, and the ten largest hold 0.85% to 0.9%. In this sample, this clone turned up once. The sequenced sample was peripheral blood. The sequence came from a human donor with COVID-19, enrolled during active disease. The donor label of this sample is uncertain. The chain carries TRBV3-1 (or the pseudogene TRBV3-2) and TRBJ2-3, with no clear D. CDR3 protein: CASSLSRYTDTQYF. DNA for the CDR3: TGTGCCAGCAGTCTCTCCCGGTACACAGATACGCAGTATTTT.